These T cell receptor beta chains were read from a single sample in a study of blood T cell repertoires in COVID-19. Profiled with immunoSEQ multiplex PCR; TCRdb holds only in-frame clones, not every one. The sample shows about 250,000 clones, about 91% of them seen only once. The sequencing sample was made of PBMCs or T cells enriched from blood (not recorded which). These receptors were obtained from a young woman with acute COVID-19. Each CDR3 is given with its conserved first and last residue. The order of the fields is J gene, clone size, V gene, D gene, CDR3 DNA, CDR3 protein. The D gene is left open where the match is weak. Size is stated for part of the rows, as once, few or many counts, or as a class when the clone is expanded.

j_gene: TRBJ2-2
abundance: NA
v_gene: TRBV6-2/TRBV6-3
d_gene: NA
CDR3nt: TGTGCCAGCAGTTCCGGGGAAACCGGGGAGCTGTTTTTT
CDR3aa: CASSSGETGELFF

j_gene: TRBJ1-2
abundance: NA
v_gene: TRBV14
d_gene: NA
CDR3nt: TGTGCCAGCAGCCAAGGTTTGGGCTTTGACAGTTTAGCTAACTATGGCTACACCTTC
CDR3aa: CASSQGLGFDSLANYGYTF

j_gene: TRBJ1-4
abundance: NA
v_gene: TRBV7-7
d_gene: TRBD1
CDR3nt: TGTGCTAGCAGCCCGCGACAGGGCAGTGAAAAACTGTTTTTT
CDR3aa: CASSPRQGSEKLFF

j_gene: TRBJ2-2
abundance: NA
v_gene: TRBV7-9
d_gene: NA
CDR3nt: TGTGCCACCTTAACGGACAGCAACACCGGGGAGCTGTTTTTT
CDR3aa: CATLTDSNTGELFF

j_gene: TRBJ1-2
abundance: NA
v_gene: TRBV27
d_gene: TRBD1
CDR3nt: TGTGCCAGCAGTTGGGGACAGGGGGTATATGGCTACACCTTC
CDR3aa: CASSWGQGVYGYTF

j_gene: TRBJ2-5
abundance: NA
v_gene: TRBV5-1
d_gene: NA
CDR3nt: TGCGCCAGCAGCTTGGCCGCGGCGGGGCAAGAGACCCAGTACTTC
CDR3aa: CASSLAAAGQETQYF

j_gene: TRBJ1-2
abundance: NA
v_gene: TRBV2
d_gene: NA
CDR3nt: TGTGCCAGCAGGATTGGCAGGGACTATGGCTACACCTTC
CDR3aa: CASRIGRDYGYTF

j_gene: TRBJ2-5
abundance: NA
v_gene: TRBV13
d_gene: NA
CDR3nt: TGTGCCAGCAGCTCTACCCAGGGGCGGCAAGAGACCCAGTACTTC
CDR3aa: CASSSTQGRQETQYF

j_gene: TRBJ1-3
abundance: NA
v_gene: TRBV2
d_gene: NA
CDR3nt: TGTGCCAGCAGTGGAATGCGGACTGGAAACACCATATATTTT
CDR3aa: CASSGMRTGNTIYF

j_gene: TRBJ2-1
abundance: NA
v_gene: TRBV5-1
d_gene: TRBD2
CDR3nt: TGCGCCAGCAGTTTTAGCGGGGGGGCCCGGTACAATGAGCAGTTCTTC
CDR3aa: CASSFSGGARYNEQFF

j_gene: TRBJ1-2
abundance: NA
v_gene: TRBV19
d_gene: NA
CDR3nt: TGTGCCAGTACCACCGGGGAGGGCCACTATGGCTACACCTTC
CDR3aa: CASTTGEGHYGYTF

j_gene: TRBJ2-1
abundance: NA
v_gene: TRBV29-1
d_gene: NA
CDR3nt: TGCAGCGTTGACGGCCTTACTAGATCCCATGAGCAGTTCTTC
CDR3aa: CSVDGLTRSHEQFF

j_gene: TRBJ1-1
abundance: NA
v_gene: TRBV11-3
d_gene: TRBD1
CDR3nt: TGTGCCAGCAGCTTAGGAACGTCAGGGGGGCCGGGGGACACTGAAGCTTTCTTT
CDR3aa: CASSLGTSGGPGDTEAFF

j_gene: TRBJ1-4
abundance: NA
v_gene: TRBV4-1
d_gene: NA
CDR3nt: TGCGCCAGCAGCCACCTGGGGTGGAAACAGGGAGATGAAAAACTGTTTTTT
CDR3aa: CASSHLGWKQGDEKLFF

j_gene: TRBJ1-3
abundance: NA
v_gene: TRBV2
d_gene: NA
CDR3nt: TGTGCCAGCAGGGGCGGGGTTGCAGGGACGGGCGGAAACACCATATATTTT
CDR3aa: CASRGGVAGTGGNTIYF

j_gene: TRBJ2-7
abundance: NA
v_gene: TRBV2
d_gene: TRBD1
CDR3nt: TGTGCCAGCCAGGGACAGGCGAGCTCCTACGAGCAGTACTTC
CDR3aa: CASQGQASSYEQYF

j_gene: TRBJ1-1
abundance: NA
v_gene: TRBV28
d_gene: NA
CDR3nt: TGTGCCAGCAGAGGAGGCACTGAAGCTTTCTTT
CDR3aa: CASRGGTEAFF

j_gene: TRBJ2-1
abundance: NA
v_gene: TRBV25-1
d_gene: NA
CDR3nt: TGTGCCAGCAGTGAATATGTTGGGCTCAATGAGCAGTTCTTC
CDR3aa: CASSEYVGLNEQFF

j_gene: TRBJ2-7
abundance: NA
v_gene: TRBV7-2
d_gene: TRBD2
CDR3nt: TGTGCCAGCAGCTCCCGGACTAGCGGGGGAACCTACGAGCAGTACTTC
CDR3aa: CASSSRTSGGTYEQYF

j_gene: TRBJ1-1
abundance: NA
v_gene: TRBV19
d_gene: NA
CDR3nt: TGTGCCAGTATGCCCGGACAGATGAACACTGAAGCTTTCTTT
CDR3aa: CASMPGQMNTEAFF

j_gene: TRBJ2-1
abundance: NA
v_gene: TRBV4-3
d_gene: TRBD2
CDR3nt: TGCGCCAGCGGGAGGGGAAATGAGCAGTTCTTC
CDR3aa: CASGRGNEQFF

j_gene: TRBJ1-5
abundance: NA
v_gene: TRBV27
d_gene: NA
CDR3nt: TGTGCCAGCAGTTTATTCGGGGGGAATCAGCCCCAGCATTTT
CDR3aa: CASSLFGGNQPQHF

j_gene: TRBJ1-1
abundance: NA
v_gene: TRBV5-1
d_gene: NA
CDR3nt: TGCGCCAGCAGCTTGGGTACATCCAACACTGAAGCTTTCTTT
CDR3aa: CASSLGTSNTEAFF

j_gene: TRBJ1-4
abundance: once
v_gene: TRBV5-5
d_gene: NA
CDR3nt: TGTGCCAGCAGCTTCGTCGTTCAGGGAAATGAAAAACTGTTTTTT
CDR3aa: CASSFVVQGNEKLFF

j_gene: TRBJ2-7
abundance: NA
v_gene: TRBV5-1
d_gene: TRBD2
CDR3nt: TGCGCCAGCGGCAGGGGGAGCGGGGGGTACGAGCAGTACTTC
CDR3aa: CASGRGSGGYEQYF

j_gene: TRBJ1-4
abundance: few
v_gene: TRBV4-1
d_gene: NA
CDR3nt: TGCGCCAGCAGCCCCCCGGGACAAACCAATGAAAAACTGTTTTTT
CDR3aa: CASSPPGQTNEKLFF

j_gene: TRBJ1-6
abundance: NA
v_gene: TRBV7-8
d_gene: TRBD1
CDR3nt: TGTGCCAGCAGCTTAGTAGAGGGACAGGGGAGATCGAGGGGTTATAATTCACCCCTCCACTTT
CDR3aa: CASSLVEGQGRSRGYNSPLHF

j_gene: TRBJ1-3
abundance: NA
v_gene: TRBV2
d_gene: NA
CDR3nt: TGTGCCAGCAGTGAAAAGGGGATTCCTCTCGGAAACACCATATATTTT
CDR3aa: CASSEKGIPLGNTIYF

j_gene: TRBJ1-2
abundance: NA
v_gene: TRBV5-1
d_gene: TRBD1
CDR3nt: TGCGCCAGCACTTTGGGACAGGGAAGTAATGGCTACACCTTC
CDR3aa: CASTLGQGSNGYTF

j_gene: TRBJ2-7
abundance: NA
v_gene: TRBV11-1
d_gene: NA
CDR3nt: TGTGCCAGCAGCGTCGACAGAAACTCCTACGAGCAGTACTTC
CDR3aa: CASSVDRNSYEQYF

j_gene: TRBJ1-1
abundance: NA
v_gene: TRBV5-5
d_gene: TRBD1
CDR3nt: TGTGCCAGCAGCTGGCCAGGGGGCGCGGGGACTGAAGCTTTCTTT
CDR3aa: CASSWPGGAGTEAFF

j_gene: TRBJ1-6
abundance: NA
v_gene: TRBV3-1/TRBV3-2
d_gene: TRBD1
CDR3nt: TGTGCCAGCAGCCCAAACCACAGGGGTGATTCACCCCTCCACTTT
CDR3aa: CASSPNHRGDSPLHF

j_gene: TRBJ1-2
abundance: NA
v_gene: TRBV30
d_gene: TRBD1
CDR3nt: TGTGCCTGGAGCAAGGGGGGACAGGGGGAGTTCTATGGCTACACCTTC
CDR3aa: CAWSKGGQGEFYGYTF

j_gene: TRBJ2-7
abundance: NA
v_gene: TRBV30
d_gene: NA
CDR3nt: TGTGCCTGGAGTACGGCGGGGTACGAGCAGTACTTC
CDR3aa: CAWSTAGYEQYF

j_gene: TRBJ1-2
abundance: NA
v_gene: TRBV7-9
d_gene: NA
CDR3nt: TGTGCCAGCAGCTCGGGACTCCTCTATGGCTACACCTTC
CDR3aa: CASSSGLLYGYTF

j_gene: TRBJ1-5
abundance: NA
v_gene: TRBV4-1
d_gene: NA
CDR3nt: TGCGCCAGCAGCCTGCAGGTACATAGCAATCAGCCCCAGCATTTT
CDR3aa: CASSLQVHSNQPQHF

j_gene: TRBJ2-1
abundance: NA
v_gene: TRBV5-4
d_gene: TRBD1
CDR3nt: TGTGCCAGCAGCTTGTTACAAGGGGGCCGAAATGAGCAGTTCTTC
CDR3aa: CASSLLQGGRNEQFF

j_gene: TRBJ1-3
abundance: NA
v_gene: TRBV28
d_gene: NA
CDR3nt: TGTGCCAGCAGAACAGGGACGGTGCCCTCTGGAAACACCATATATTTT
CDR3aa: CASRTGTVPSGNTIYF

j_gene: TRBJ2-2
abundance: once
v_gene: TRBV7-7
d_gene: NA
CDR3nt: TGTGCTAGCAGCTCGGACACGAACACCGGGGAGCTGTTTTTT
CDR3aa: CASSSDTNTGELFF